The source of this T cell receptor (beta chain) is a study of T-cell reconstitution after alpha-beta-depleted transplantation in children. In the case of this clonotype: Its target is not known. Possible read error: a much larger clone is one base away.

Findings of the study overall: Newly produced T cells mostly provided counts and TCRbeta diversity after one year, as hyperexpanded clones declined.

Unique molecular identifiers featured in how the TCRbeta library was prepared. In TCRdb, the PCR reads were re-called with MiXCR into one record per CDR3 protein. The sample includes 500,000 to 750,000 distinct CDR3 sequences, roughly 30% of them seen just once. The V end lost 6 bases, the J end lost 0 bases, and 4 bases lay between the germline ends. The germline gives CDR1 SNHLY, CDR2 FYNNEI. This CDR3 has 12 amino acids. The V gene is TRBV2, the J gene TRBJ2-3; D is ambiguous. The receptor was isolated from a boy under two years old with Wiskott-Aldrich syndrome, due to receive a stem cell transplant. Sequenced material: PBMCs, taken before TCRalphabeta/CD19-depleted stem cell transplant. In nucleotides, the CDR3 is TGTGCCAGCAGGTTTAGCACAGATACGCAGTATTTT. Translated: CASRFSTDTQYF.